Listed here are 17 T cell receptor beta chains from one sample, sequenced in a study of T cells in Graves' hyperthyroidism and ophthalmopathy. Amplified TCR beta CDR3 regions derived from RNA transcripts. Carried out on the TCR CDR3, a first-round RT-PCR used the HTBI primer set. TCRdb reprocessed the multiplex PCR reads with MiXCR, giving one entry per CDR3 protein. The sample includes 500,000 to 800,000 distinct CDR3 sequences, more than 12% of them seen just once. The specimen was blood. Every receptor here comes from a woman aged 50 to 65 with Graves' ophthalmopathy.

This clonotype turned up a few times. This chain joins TRBV9 and TRBJ1-3; D is perhaps TRBD1 (5 bases). The germline CDR1 and CDR2 sequences are SGDLS and YYNGEE. This CDR3 region has 17 residues. V dropped 3 bases and J dropped 0 bases, with 16 bases sitting between them. CDR3 sequence reads: CASSGEGWGSSGNTIYF. The CDR3 DNA is TGTGCCAGCAGCGGAGAGGGGTGGGGCTCCTCTGGAAACACCATATATTTT.

There are a few counts of this clonotype. The chain has TRBV20-1 and TRBJ2-3; possibly TRBD1 or TRBD2 for D (7 bases each). Germline V CDR1 and CDR2: DFQATT, SNEGSKA (reference sequence). V lost 3 bases and J 0 bases, leaving 19 bases between the germline ends. The CDR3 length is 17 residues. CDR3 residues: CSASQGGEGASTDTQYF. The CDR3 DNA reads TGCAGTGCTAGCCAGGGCGGGGAGGGGGCTAGCACAGATACGCAGTATTTT.

In its sample, this clonotype was seen many times. The V and J genes are TRBV9 and TRBJ2-7, with a possible D match to TRBD2 (6 bases). With 0 bases removed from V and 7 bases from J, the gap between germline ends came to 11 bases. The CDR3 extends over 13 amino acids. Germline assignment: CDR1 SGDLS and CDR2 YYNGEE. The CDR3 region is CASSVEPAGEQYF. For the CDR3, the DNA is TGTGCCAGCAGCGTAGAACCGGCGGGGGAGCAGTACTTC. Together with reference TRBV9 and TRBJ2-7, the CDR3 gives the full variable domain: DSGVTQTPKHLITATGQRVTLRCSPRSGDLSVYWYQQSLDQGLQFLIQYYNGEERAKGNILERFSAQQFPDLHSELNLSSLELGDSALYFCASSVEPAGEQYFGPGTRLTVT.

The J gene is TRBJ2-5, the V gene TRBV20-1; no reliable D call. CDR1 is DFQATT, CDR2 SNEGSKA, per germline (reference sequence). V was clipped by 5 bases and J by 2 bases, with 15 bases between them. This CDR3 is built from 14 residues. CDR3 bases: TGCAGTGCTCCCAGAAGACACCTACAAGAGACCCAGTACTTC. It translates to CSAPRRHLQETQYF.

This clonotype appeared many times. The CDR3 sequence is CAWSAHQNTEAFF. The CDR3 DNA is TGTGCCTGGAGTGCCCATCAGAACACTGAAGCTTTCTTT. The gene calls are TRBV30 and TRBJ1-1; D unresolved. CDR1 is GTSNPN and CDR2 is SVGIG in the germline V gene (reference sequence). The CDR3 has 13 amino acids. Deletions cut 1 base from V and 1 base from J, with 7 bases between.

The table lists this clonotype with many counts. This chain's CDR3 is CASSLAGQVSSYEQYF. The CDR3 nucleotides read TGCGCCAGCAGCTTGGCCGGACAGGTGAGCTCCTACGAGCAGTACTTC. The chain recombines TRBV5-1 with TRBJ2-7, with 7 bases lining up with TRBD1. The CDR3 length is 16 residues. The germline V gene encodes CDR1 SGHRS and CDR2 YFSETQ. V lost 0 bases, J lost 0 bases, and 6 bases stayed unmatched.

This clonotype was seen ten or more times. The V call is TRBV28, the J call TRBJ2-2; D unresolved. The CDR3 runs to 15 residues. V shed 1 base and J shed 4 bases, with 10 bases lying between them. Germline V gives CDR1 MDHEN, CDR2 SYDVKM. CDR3 bases: TGTGCCAGCAGTTTATTGGGAAAGGGCACCGGGGAGCTGTTTTTT. Its translation: CASSLLGKGTGELFF.

This clonotype occurred many times. The chain recombines TRBV30 with TRBJ2-1, with D hard to call. Trimming stripped 3 bases from V and 6 bases from J, with 15 bases between. The germline gives CDR1 GTSNPN, CDR2 SVGIG (reference sequence). The CDR3 length is 14 residues. The CDR3 DNA reads TGTGCCTGGAGCCGATCACCAGCCCTCAATGAGCAGTTCTTC. Translating gives CAWSRSPALNEQFF.

This clonotype was counted at least ten times. The CDR3 DNA sequence: TGTGCCAGCAGCGTAGCCCAGACTAGCGGGAGGCCTATACCTACCTACAATGAGCAGTTCTTC. Its translation: CASSVAQTSGRPIPTYNEQFF. V gene TRBV9 combines with J gene TRBJ2-1; the match to TRBD2 covers 13 bases. This CDR3 comprises 21 residues. Germline V lookup: CDR1 SGDLS, CDR2 YYNGEE. The trim removed 0 bases at V and 2 bases at J, leaving 14 bases unmatched.

Only a few counts were recorded for this clonotype. The chain employs TRBV5-4 and TRBJ2-1, with TRBD2 matching 11 bases. Per germline, CDR1 SGHNT and CDR2 YYREEE (reference sequence). This CDR3 is 16 amino acids long. The J segment lost 4 bases and the V segment lost 4 bases, leaving 7 bases of the junction unmatched. The CDR3 loop reads CASSDRVAGGYNEQFF. The CDR3 nucleotides read TGTGCCAGCAGCGATCGGGTAGCGGGAGGGTACAATGAGCAGTTCTTC.

As regards this clonotype: A read error may explain this, as a much larger clone is one base away. The V gene is TRBV6-5, the J gene TRBJ1-4, with D possibly being TRBD1 (6 bases). The length of the CDR3 is 15 residues. Germline CDR1 MNHEY, CDR2 SVGAGI. This CDR3 is CASSYANRAGEELFF. The DNA of the CDR3 is TGTGCCAGCAGTTACGCGAACAGGGCCGGTGAAGAACTGTTTTTT.

Worth noting for this clonotype: A much larger clone lies one base from this, so it may be a read error. The chain combines TRBV11-2 with TRBJ2-7; TRBD2 agrees at 7 bases. Trimming at V came to 1 base and at J to 6 bases, leaving 6 bases not matched to a gene. The CDR3 is 14 residues long. CDR1 is SGHAT, CDR2 FQNNGV, per germline. In nucleotides, the CDR3 is TGTGCCAGCAGCTTAGCAGGGCGGGAGTCCGAGCAGTACTTC. It codes for CASSLAGRESEQYF.

The CDR3 DNA reads as TGTGCCACCCACGTCGGGACCTACGAGCAGTACTTC. Its protein is CATHVGTYEQYF. The chain couples TRBV6-2 or TRBV6-3 to TRBJ2-7; maybe TRBD2 (5 bases). There are 12 residues in the CDR3. Germline CDR1 MNHEY, CDR2 SVGEGT. Trimming pared 10 bases from V and 2 bases from J, leaving 12 bases between.

The sample holds many counts of this clonotype. J is TRBJ1-2 and V is TRBV6-2 or TRBV6-3; TRBD1 matches 12 bases. CDR1 and CDR2 (germline): MNHEY, SVGEGT. J was trimmed by 2 bases and V by 6 bases; bases with no gene match: 13. This CDR3 spans 18 amino acids. CDR3 amino acids: CASRLPRDRGPWNYGYTF. CDR3 bases: TGTGCCAGCAGACTCCCCAGGGACAGGGGGCCTTGGAACTATGGCTACACCTTC.

This chain uses TRBV9 with TRBJ2-5; D may be TRBD1 or TRBD2 (5 bases each). Germline loops: CDR1 SGDLS, CDR2 YYNGEE. The V gene lost 2 bases and the J gene lost 1 base, with 12 bases spanning the gap. The CDR3 is 15 residues long. The CDR3 DNA sequence: TGTGCCAGCAGCGTGGACGGGACCCTCCAAGAGACCCAGTACTTC. Protein: CASSVDGTLQETQYF.

This clonotype was detected ten times or more. V is TRBV27 and J is TRBJ1-1; D gene unclear. The CDR3 runs to 15 residues. Germline V CDR1 and CDR2: MNHEY, SMNVEV (reference sequence). Trimming removed 2 bases from V and 0 bases from J, with 10 bases in between. Here the CDR3 reads CASSLRAGLNTEAFF. Written as DNA, the CDR3 is TGTGCCAGCAGTTTACGCGCAGGCTTGAACACTGAAGCTTTCTTT.

This clonotype was counted a few times. This chain joins TRBV6-2 or TRBV6-3 and TRBJ2-1, with 12 bases aligning to TRBD2. Germline CDR1 and CDR2: MNHEY and SVGEGT. Unmatched junction bases numbered 9, after V lost 2 bases and J lost 1 base. This CDR3 comprises 19 residues. The CDR3 sequence: CASSYPSSGTSGSYNEQFF. Written as DNA, the CDR3 is TGTGCCAGCAGTTACCCGAGTTCCGGGACTAGCGGGTCCTACAATGAGCAGTTCTTC.